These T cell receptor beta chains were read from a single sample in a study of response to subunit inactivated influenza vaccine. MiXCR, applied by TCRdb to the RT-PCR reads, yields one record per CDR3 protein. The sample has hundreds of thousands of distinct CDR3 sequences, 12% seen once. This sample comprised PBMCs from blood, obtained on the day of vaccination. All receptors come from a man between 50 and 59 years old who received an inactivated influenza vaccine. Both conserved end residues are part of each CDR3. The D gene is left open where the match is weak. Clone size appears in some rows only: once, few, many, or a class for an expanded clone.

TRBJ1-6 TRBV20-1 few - CSVDRFNNSPLHF TGCAGTGTGGACAGATTCAATAATTCACCCCTCCACTTT
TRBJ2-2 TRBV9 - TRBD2 CASRAASGDTGELFF TGTGCCAGCAGGGCGGCTAGCGGAGACACCGGGGAGCTGTTTTTT
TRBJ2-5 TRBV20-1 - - CSARQSRWETQYF TGCAGTGCTAGGCAGAGTAGATGGGAGACCCAGTACTTC
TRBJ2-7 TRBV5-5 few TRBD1 CASSQDAGTATYEQYF TGTGCCAGCAGTCAGGACGCCGGGACAGCAACCTACGAGCAGTACTTC
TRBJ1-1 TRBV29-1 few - CSVRVFTEAFF TGCAGCGTGAGGGTCTTCACTGAAGCTTTCTTT
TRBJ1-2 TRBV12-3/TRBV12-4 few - CASSLAPGFGYTF TGTGCCAGCAGTTTAGCCCCAGGGTTTGGCTACACCTTC
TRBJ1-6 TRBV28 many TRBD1 CASSKTGALRYNSPLHF TGTGCCAGCAGCAAGACAGGGGCGCTCCGATATAATTCACCCCTCCACTTT
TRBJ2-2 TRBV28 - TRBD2 CASSSAGGGSGELFF TGTGCCAGCAGTTCGGCGGGAGGGGGGTCCGGGGAGCTGTTTTTT
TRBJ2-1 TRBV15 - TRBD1 CATSSGRDSSYNEQFF TGTGCCACCAGCAGTGGACGGGACAGTTCCTACAATGAGCAGTTCTTC
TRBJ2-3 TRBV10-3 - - CASGTPDTQYF TGTGCCAGCGGGACCCCAGATACGCAGTATTTT
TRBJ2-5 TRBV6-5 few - CASSYGQGRIETQYF TGTGCCAGCAGTTACGGGCAGGGCAGGATCGAGACCCAGTACTTC
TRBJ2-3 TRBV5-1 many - CASSFKGSSTDTQYF TGCGCCAGCAGCTTTAAAGGATCTAGCACAGATACGCAGTATTTT
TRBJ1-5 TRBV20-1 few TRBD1 CSASIGTGGNQPQHF TGCAGTGCTAGTATTGGGACAGGGGGCAATCAGCCCCAGCATTTT
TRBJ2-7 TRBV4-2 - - CASSQLGRDSYEQYF TGTGCCAGCAGCCAATTAGGTCGGGATTCATACGAGCAGTACTTC
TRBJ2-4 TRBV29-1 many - CSVLNRAPRGDIQYF TGCAGCGTTCTGAACAGGGCACCTCGCGGAGACATTCAGTACTTC
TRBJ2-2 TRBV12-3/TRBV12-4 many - CASSFLVGELFF TGTGCCAGCAGTTTTTTAGTTGGGGAGCTGTTTTTT
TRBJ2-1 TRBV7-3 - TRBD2 CASSQNSGSRYNEQFF TGTGCCAGCAGCCAGAATAGCGGGAGTCGCTACAATGAGCAGTTCTTC
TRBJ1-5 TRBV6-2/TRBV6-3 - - CASSYRAGGNQPQHF TGTGCCAGCAGTTACAGGGCAGGGGGCAATCAGCCCCAGCATTTT
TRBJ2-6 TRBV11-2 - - CASSSGQFIGSGANVLTF TGTGCCAGCAGCTCCGGACAGTTCATCGGGTCTGGGGCCAACGTCCTGACTTTC
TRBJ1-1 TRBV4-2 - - CASSPPDLNTEAFF TGTGCCAGCAGCCCACCGGACTTGAACACTGAAGCTTTCTTT
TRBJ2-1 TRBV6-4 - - CASRRGASSYNEQFF TGTGCCAGCAGGAGGGGGGCCTCCTCCTACAATGAGCAGTTCTTC
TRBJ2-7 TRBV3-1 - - CASSQDPRGGYEQYF TGTGCCAGCAGCCAAGATCCCAGGGGAGGGTACGAGCAGTACTTC
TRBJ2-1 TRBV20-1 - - CSAYKRTYNEQFF TGCAGTGCCTACAAAAGAACATACAATGAGCAGTTCTTC
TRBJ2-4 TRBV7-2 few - CASSPFRIGQQRAIQYF TGTGCCAGCAGCCCTTTTCGAATCGGACAACAACGCGCTATTCAGTACTTC
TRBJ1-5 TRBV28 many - CASSLGGLTQPQHF TGTGCCAGCAGTTTAGGGGGTCTAACTCAGCCCCAGCATTTT
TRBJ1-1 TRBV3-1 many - CASSQGGAVTAFF TGTGCCAGCAGCCAAGGGGGGGCGGTTACAGCTTTCTTT
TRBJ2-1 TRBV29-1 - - CSVEDTKPEQFF TGCAGCGTCGAAGACACCAAGCCTGAGCAGTTCTTC
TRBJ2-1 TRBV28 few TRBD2 CASSLKPWTSGSYNEQFF TGTGCCAGCAGTTTAAAACCGTGGACTAGCGGGAGCTACAATGAGCAGTTCTTC
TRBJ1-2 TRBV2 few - CASSEDGRNYGYTF TGTGCCAGCAGTGAAGATGGCCGGAACTATGGCTACACCTTC
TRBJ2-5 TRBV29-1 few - CSVEDPEDGGETQYF TGCAGCGTTGAAGATCCAGAGGACGGTGGGGAGACCCAGTACTTC
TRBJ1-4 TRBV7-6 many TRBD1 CASSLSQGNNEKLFF TGTGCCAGCAGCTTATCACAGGGGAATAATGAAAAACTGTTTTTT
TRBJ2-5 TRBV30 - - CAWSVMGETQYF TGTGCCTGGAGTGTGATGGGGGAGACCCAGTACTTC
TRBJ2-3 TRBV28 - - CASSRRRGGTTDTQYF TGTGCCAGCAGCCGCAGAAGGGGGGGAACCACAGATACGCAGTATTTT
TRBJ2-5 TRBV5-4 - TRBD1 CASSNWDREETQYF TGTGCCAGCAGCAACTGGGACAGGGAAGAGACCCAGTACTTC
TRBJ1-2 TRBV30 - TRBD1 CAWSEQGLGYTF TGTGCCTGGAGTGAACAGGGGCTGGGCTACACCTTC
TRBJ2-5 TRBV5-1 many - CASSLGFQETQYF TGCGCCAGCAGCTTGGGGTTCCAAGAGACCCAGTACTTC